The present entry profiles one T cell receptor beta chain with its context. Its antigen specificity is not known. No much larger clonotype is one base removed from it; base qualities were not supplied. Explained via the paper, the time point label denotes: patch test 2, 6 weeks after DPC sensitization. Reading the label with the study, this specimen's treatment or condition is: therapeutic diphenylcyclopropenone sensitization with weekly scalp DPC. At every patch-test visit, the blood draw took place before the patch test was put on. Patients were considered eligible if aged 18 to 70, diagnosed with alopecia and deemed suitable for DPC therapy, and patients were excluded if pregnant. Unfractionated whole blood was collected in Tempus Blood RNA tubes, and total RNA was extracted from that blood. The sample originates from a study of human T cells and chemical hapten exposure (dated by TCRdb to the early 2020s). Looking at the study overall: For sensitization, 2% DPC in acetone was applied to a 2 cm by 2 cm area of upper inner arm skin. Patient blood was sampled pre-sensitization (week 0) and at 2, 6 and about 24 weeks after DPC sensitization. Most of the patients in the cohort were female, and the cohort covered alopecia areata with under or over 50% scalp involvement, alopecia totalis and alopecia universalis. Weekly therapeutic DPC doses were additionally applied to the scalp of patients throughout the roughly 24-week study period. Some 29 alopecia patients gave blood for TCR sequencing at one to four time points (pre-sensitization, 2, 6 and 24 weeks). Patch testing on the upper back used Finn chambers containing 0.01% DPC, with scoring done after 6 days according to International Contact Dermatitis Research Group standards. This study followed changes in the peripheral blood TCR repertoire in vivo during primary and secondary sensitization of alopecia patients to the hapten diphenylcyclopropenone (DPC). Libraries were pooled for sequencing, and per-sample TCR yields varied mainly because of small differences in library volumes within the pool.

What the study reported, not specific to this receptor: All patients had alopecia, a presumed autoimmune disease, so their immune response might differ from that of healthy individuals. No change with DPC sensitization was found in the number of TCRs above 1 in 1000 frequency, and no evidence of global repertoire structure alterations was found. A positive correlation was found between the number of PT1 expanded TCRs and patch test score, with significance reached at thresholds 8, 16 and 32 but not 4. Repeated subsampling changed both the strength of the expansion versus patch-test correlation and the threshold at which the correlation became significant. Significantly more large CDR3 similarity clusters were formed by expanded TCRs than by pre-sensitization or healthy control sets, consistent with antigen-driven responses.

Trimming takes 5 bases from V and 3 bases from J, and the germline ends sit 16 bases apart. The CDR3 spans 15 residues, from the cysteine through the phenylalanine. Only the CDR3 part of the read is kept: 45 bases, read in frame from the first base. CDR1 SGHTA and CDR2 FQGNSA are derived from the germline V gene. The library relied on RACE. Sequencing relied on a NextSeq 500. Library preparation attached unique molecular identifiers to individual cDNA molecules for quantitative, reproducible TCR counting. From each blood RNA sample, both TCR alpha and TCR beta chains were sequenced. For the original study's pipeline: A median of roughly 100,000 TCRs per sample was observed, with a range of 23,224 to 690,600. V, J and CDR3 annotation of the TCR reads was carried out using the Decombinator software suite. For PS versus PT1 abundance plots, all samples were subsampled to the same number of TCRs (28,000). Expanded TCRs were defined as absent before sensitization and observed at least eight times at the 2-week time point. Starting from the raw public reads, TCRdb applied fastp trimming at Q25, assembled clones with MiXCR and retained in-frame beta chains. CDR3 protein sequences are deduplicated, and each keeps its most common genes and DNA. What appears here as the V and J calls and clone size reflects TCRdb's work, not the paper's. For this sample the table gives about 73,000 distinct CDR3 sequences, of which 8.5% were detected only once. 3% to 4.5% of the sample is taken by the ten largest.

The rearranged segments are TRBV7-2 and TRBJ2-5; matching of 5 bases hints at TRBD2 as the D gene. The TCR comes from a woman aged 45-60 years with alopecia areata. Some clones in this sample may be carry-over from other donors' samples. The sample in question was whole blood, obtained in connection with sensitization to the hapten diphenylcyclopropenone (DPC). The sequence in DNA is TGTGCCAGCAGCCCGACCGGGGTTAGGAAAGAGACCCAGTACTTC. It translates as CASSPTGVRKETQYF.